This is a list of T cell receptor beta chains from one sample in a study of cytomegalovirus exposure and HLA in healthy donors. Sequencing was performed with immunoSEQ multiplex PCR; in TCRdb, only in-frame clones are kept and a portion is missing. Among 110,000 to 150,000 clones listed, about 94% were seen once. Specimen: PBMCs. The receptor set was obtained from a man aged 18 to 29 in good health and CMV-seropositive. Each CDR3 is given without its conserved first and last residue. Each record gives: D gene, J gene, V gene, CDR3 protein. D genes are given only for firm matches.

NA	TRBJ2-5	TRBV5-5	ASSFLETQY
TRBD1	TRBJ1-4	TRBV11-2	ASSPRTGGILELF
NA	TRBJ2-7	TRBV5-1	ASRAWDNLSYEQY
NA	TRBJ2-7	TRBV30	AWSLFYEQY
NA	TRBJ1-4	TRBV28	ASSGGPGLF
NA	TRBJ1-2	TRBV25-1	ASSSTDSRYGYT
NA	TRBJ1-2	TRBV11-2	ASSLNGYYGYT
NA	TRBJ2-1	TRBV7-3	ASSLIQGASYNEQF
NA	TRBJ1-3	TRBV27	ASSFSSSGNTIY
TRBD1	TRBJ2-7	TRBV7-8	ASADRVTYEQY
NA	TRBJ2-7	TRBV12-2	ASRFPGQGEKIPY